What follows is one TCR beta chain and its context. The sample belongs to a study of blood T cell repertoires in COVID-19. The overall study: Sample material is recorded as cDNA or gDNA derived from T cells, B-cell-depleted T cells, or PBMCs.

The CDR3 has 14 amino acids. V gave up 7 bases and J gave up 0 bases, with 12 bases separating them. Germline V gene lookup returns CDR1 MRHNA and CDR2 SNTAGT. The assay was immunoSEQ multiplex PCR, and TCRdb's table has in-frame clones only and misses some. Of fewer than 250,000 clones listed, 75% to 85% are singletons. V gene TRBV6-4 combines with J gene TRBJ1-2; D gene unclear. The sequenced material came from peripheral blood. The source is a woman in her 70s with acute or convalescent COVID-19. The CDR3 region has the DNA TGTGCCAGCAAGGAGAACCCCACTAACTATGGCTACACCTTC. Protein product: CASKENPTNYGYTF.